At least ten counts were recorded for the clone carrying this TCR beta chain. Both TCR beta VDJ combination and CDR3 sequence profiling were carried out. Genomic DNA was the template for this profiling. MiXCR, applied by TCRdb to the reads, yields one record per CDR3 protein. The sample has approximately 160,000 distinct CDR3 sequences, approximately 40% seen once. This specimen belongs to a study of CD8+CD57+ T cells in acquired aplastic anemia. Trimming pared 0 bases from V and 3 bases from J, leaving 9 bases between. Germline CDR1 SGDLS, CDR2 YYNGEE. CDR3 size: 14 residues. This sequence originates from a human donor in good health. The specimen was sorted CD4+, CD8+, or CD8+CD57+ T cells (not recorded which) from PBMCs. The chain couples TRBV9 to TRBJ1-2; D is ambiguous. This CDR3 reads CASSVEVSDYGYTF. The CDR3 DNA is TGTGCCAGCAGCGTAGAGGTGTCAGACTATGGCTACACCTTC. The full variable domain, completed using reference TRBV9 and TRBJ1-2, is DSGVTQTPKHLITATGQRVTLRCSPRSGDLSVYWYQQSLDQGLQFLIQYYNGEERAKGNILERFSAQQFPDLHSELNLSSLELGDSALYFCASSVEVSDYGYTFGSGTRLTVV.